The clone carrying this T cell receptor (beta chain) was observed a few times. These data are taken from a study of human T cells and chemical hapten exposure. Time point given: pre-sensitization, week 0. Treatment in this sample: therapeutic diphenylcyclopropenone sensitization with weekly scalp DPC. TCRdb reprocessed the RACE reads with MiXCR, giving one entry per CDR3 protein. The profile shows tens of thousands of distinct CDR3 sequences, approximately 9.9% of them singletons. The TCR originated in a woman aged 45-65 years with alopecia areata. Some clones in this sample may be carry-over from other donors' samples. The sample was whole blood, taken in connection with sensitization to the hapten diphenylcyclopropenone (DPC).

The CDR3 DNA follows: TGCGCCAGTATTGTCTGGGAGCCCCAGCATTTT. Protein: CASIVWEPQHF. This chain connects TRBV10-1 to TRBJ1-5; D not certain. With 9 bases removed from V and 8 bases from J, the gap between germline ends came to 11 bases. Germline V CDR1 and CDR2: WNHNN, SYGVQD (reference sequence). The CDR3 runs to 11 residues.